The 10 T cell receptor beta chains reported below all come from one sample, sequenced in a study of siplizumab effects on memory and regulatory T cells. Only in-frame clones appear in the TCRdb table, and some are missing; sequencing was by immunoSEQ multiplex PCR. In the table there are fewer than 70,000 clones, 88% of which are singletons. Sequenced material: Tregs sorted from blood. Receptor source: a human donor in good health.

This chain joins TRBV7-3 and TRBJ1-5; possibly TRBD1 for D (6 bases). Per the germline V gene, CDR1 is SGHTA and CDR2 is FQGTGA. The V gene lost 7 bases and the J gene lost 1 base, with 14 bases spanning the gap. The CDR3 spans 15 residues. CDR3 protein: CASNREYASNQPQHF. CDR3 nucleotides: TGTGCCAGCAACAGGGAGTATGCAAGCAATCAGCCCCAGCATTTT.

This chain links TRBV2 with TRBJ2-7, with D tentatively TRBD2 (5 bases). Germline CDR1 SNHLY, CDR2 FYNNEI. V was shortened by 8 bases and J by 2 bases, with 13 bases between the two germline ends. There are 13 residues in the CDR3. The CDR3 region is CASWGDQTYEQYF. CDR3 DNA sequence: TGTGCCAGCTGGGGAGATCAAACCTACGAGCAGTACTTC.

The chain couples TRBV5-1 to TRBJ2-6, with D perhaps TRBD2 (5 bases). Germline assignment: CDR1 SGHRS and CDR2 YFSETQ. This CDR3 region has 16 residues. V dropped 0 bases and J dropped 2 bases, with 9 bases sitting between them. CDR3 DNA: TGCGCCAGCAGCTTGGCCGCGAGGGCTGGGGCCAACGTCCTGACTTTC. Protein sequence: CASSLAARAGANVLTF.

The chain carries TRBV5-1 and TRBJ2-1; D unclear. The CDR3 is made up of 13 amino acids. V gave up 4 bases and J gave up 7 bases, with 12 bases separating them. Germline-derived CDR1 and CDR2 are SGHRS and YFSETQ. CDR3 sequence (DNA): TGCGCCAGCAGCCCCAATGGAGCAAATGAGCAGTTCTTC. It is translated as CASSPNGANEQFF.

This sequence joins TRBV6-5 and TRBJ1-1, with D possibly being TRBD1 (5 bases). The V end lost 2 bases, the J end lost 4 bases, and 11 bases lay between the germline ends. There are 14 residues in the CDR3. Germline CDR1 and CDR2: MNHEY and SVGAGI. The CDR3 is CASSYRGSATEAFF. CDR3 in DNA: TGTGCCAGCAGTTACAGGGGATCGGCCACTGAAGCTTTCTTT.

The chain is built from TRBV5-1 and TRBJ2-3; D is possibly TRBD1 or TRBD2 (5 bases each). Germline assignment: CDR1 SGHRS and CDR2 YFSETQ. The CDR3 sequence is 13 residues long. V lost 4 bases and J 8 bases, leaving 14 bases between the germline ends. Written as DNA, the CDR3 is TGCGCCAGCAGCCCCATAGAGAGGGGTACGCAGTATTTT. Translating gives CASSPIERGTQYF.

This CDR3 is CASSSRLAGETDTQYF. In nucleotides, the CDR3 is TGTGCCAGCAGTTCCAGACTAGCGGGAGAGACAGATACGCAGTATTTT. This chain joins TRBV28 and TRBJ2-3, with TRBD2 identical over 12 bases. The CDR3 totals 16 residues. Germline V lookup: CDR1 MDHEN, CDR2 SYDVKM. J lost 3 bases, V lost 4 bases, and 5 bases had no gene match.

This chain connects TRBV7-2 to TRBJ2-7; 13 positions agree with TRBD2. The CDR3 sequence is 14 residues long. The germline gives CDR1 SGHTA, CDR2 FQGNSA. V shed 1 base, J shed 6 bases, and the junction held 0 bases outside the gene matches. The CDR3: CASSLGLAGGEQYF. CDR3 coding DNA: TGTGCCAGCAGCTTAGGACTAGCGGGAGGCGAGCAGTACTTC. Looking up the rest from reference TRBV7-2 and TRBJ2-7 gives the full variable domain: GAGVSQSPSNKVTEKGKDVELRCDPISGHTALYWYRQSLGQGLEFLIYFQGNSAPDKSGLPSDRFSAERTGGSVSTLTIQRTQQEDSAVYLCASSLGLAGGEQYFGPGTRLTVT.

The chain employs TRBV5-4 and TRBJ2-5; 10 nucleotides align to TRBD1. Gene TRBJ2-7 matches the end of the DNA better, so the J call may be wrong. The CDR3 contains 17 residues. Looked up from germline, CDR1 is SGHNT and CDR2 is YYREEE (reference sequence). CDR3 region: CASSPDRGRGRASEQYF. The CDR3 nucleotides read TGTGCCAGCAGCCCCGACAGGGGGCGTGGGAGGGCCAGCGAGCAGTACTTC.

The chain employs TRBV6-1 and TRBJ2-5; D is perhaps TRBD2 (6 bases). The V and J ends lost 2 bases and 2 bases respectively, with 21 bases between them. This CDR3 is built from 18 residues. Germline-derived CDR1 and CDR2 are MNHNS and SASEGT. The DNA for the CDR3 is TGTGCCAGCAGTGAAAACTTCGGGAGCTCAAGGTGGCAAGAGACCCAGTACTTC. Translating gives CASSENFGSSRWQETQYF.